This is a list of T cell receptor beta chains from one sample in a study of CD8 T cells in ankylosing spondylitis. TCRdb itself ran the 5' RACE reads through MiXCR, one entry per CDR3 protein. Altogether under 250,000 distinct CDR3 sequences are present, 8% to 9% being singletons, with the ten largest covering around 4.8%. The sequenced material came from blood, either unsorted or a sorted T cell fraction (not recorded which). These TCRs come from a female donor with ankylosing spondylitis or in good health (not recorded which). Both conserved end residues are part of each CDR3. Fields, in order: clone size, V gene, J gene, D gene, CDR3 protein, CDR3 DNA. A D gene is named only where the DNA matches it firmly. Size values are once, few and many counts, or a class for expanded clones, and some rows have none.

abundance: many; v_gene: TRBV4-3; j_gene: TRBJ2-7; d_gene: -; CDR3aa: CASSQDLGESYEQYF; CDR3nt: TGCGCCAGCAGCCAAGATCTTGGAGAGTCCTACGAGCAGTACTTC
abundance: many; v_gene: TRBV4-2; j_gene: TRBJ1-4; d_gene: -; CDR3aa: CASSPGTDQDEKLFF; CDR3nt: TGTGCCAGCAGCCCGGGGACGGACCAAGATGAAAAACTGTTTTTT
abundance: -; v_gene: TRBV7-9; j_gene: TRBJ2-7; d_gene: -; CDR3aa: CASSPRGVQPYEQYF; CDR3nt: TGTGCCAGCAGCCCCCGCGGAGTACAGCCCTACGAGCAGTACTTC
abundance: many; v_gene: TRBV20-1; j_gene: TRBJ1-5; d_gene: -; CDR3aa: CSARDGSGSYSNQPQHF; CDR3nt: TGCAGTGCTAGAGATGGATCGGGATCTTATAGCAATCAGCCCCAGCATTTT
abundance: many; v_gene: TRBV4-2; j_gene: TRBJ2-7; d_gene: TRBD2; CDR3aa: CASSRGVGGYEQYF; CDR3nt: TGTGCCAGCAGCCGGGGAGTGGGGGGGTACGAGCAGTACTTC
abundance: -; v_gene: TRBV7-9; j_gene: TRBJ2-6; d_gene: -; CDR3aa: CASNGPQRYSGANVLTF; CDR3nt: TGTGCCAGCAACGGCCCACAGCGTTACTCTGGGGCCAACGTCCTGACTTTC
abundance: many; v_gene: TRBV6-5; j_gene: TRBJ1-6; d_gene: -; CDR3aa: CASSYRPSGDNSPLHF; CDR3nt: TGTGCCAGCAGTTACCGTCCATCGGGGGACAATTCACCCCTCCACTTT
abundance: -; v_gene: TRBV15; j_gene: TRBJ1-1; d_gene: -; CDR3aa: CATSRDGNPLTEAFF; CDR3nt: TGTGCCACCAGCAGAGACGGGAACCCTCTCACTGAAGCTTTCTTT
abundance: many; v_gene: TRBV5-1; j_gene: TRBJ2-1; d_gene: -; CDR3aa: CASSRESSYNEQFF; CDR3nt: TGCGCCAGCAGCAGGGAGAGCTCCTACAATGAGCAGTTCTTC
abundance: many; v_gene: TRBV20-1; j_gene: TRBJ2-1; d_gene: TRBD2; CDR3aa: CSALGASGRNEQFF; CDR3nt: TGCAGTGCCCTTGGGGCTAGCGGGAGGAATGAGCAGTTCTTC
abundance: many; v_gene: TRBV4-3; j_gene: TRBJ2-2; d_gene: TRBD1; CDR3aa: CASRHTAGTGVAGELFF; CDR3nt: TGCGCCAGCAGACATACCGCCGGGACAGGGGTCGCCGGGGAGCTGTTTTTT
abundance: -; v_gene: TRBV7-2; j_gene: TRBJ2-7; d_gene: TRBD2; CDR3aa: CASSLVRAGKGEQYF; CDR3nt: TGTGCCAGCAGCTTAGTACGAGCGGGAAAGGGGGAGCAGTACTTC
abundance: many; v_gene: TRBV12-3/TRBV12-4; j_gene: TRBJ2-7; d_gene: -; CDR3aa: CASSLGAEIGYEQYF; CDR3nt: TGTGCCAGCAGTTTAGGGGCTGAAATCGGCTACGAGCAGTACTTC
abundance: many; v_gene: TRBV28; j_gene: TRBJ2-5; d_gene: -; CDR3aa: CASNTRVETQYF; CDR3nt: TGTGCCAGCAACACGAGGGTCGAGACCCAGTACTTC
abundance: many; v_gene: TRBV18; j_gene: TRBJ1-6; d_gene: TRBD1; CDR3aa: CASSPLGTGTGNSPLHF; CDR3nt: TGTGCCAGCTCACCATTGGGGACCGGGACAGGGAATTCACCCCTCCACTTT
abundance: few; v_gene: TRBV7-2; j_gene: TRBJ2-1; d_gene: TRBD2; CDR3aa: CASSLWREVHNEQFF; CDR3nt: TGTGCCAGCAGCTTATGGCGGGAGGTTCACAATGAGCAGTTCTTC
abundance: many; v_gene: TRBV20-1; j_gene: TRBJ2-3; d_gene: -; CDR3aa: CSATLDTQYF; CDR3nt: TGCAGTGCAACATTGGATACGCAGTATTTT
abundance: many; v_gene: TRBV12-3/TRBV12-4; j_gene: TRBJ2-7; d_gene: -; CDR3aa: CASSRRRGDEQYF; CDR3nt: TGTGCCAGCAGTCGCCGAAGGGGGGACGAGCAGTACTTC
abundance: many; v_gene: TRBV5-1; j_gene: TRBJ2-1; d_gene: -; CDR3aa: CASSLGWDAYNEQFF; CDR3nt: TGCGCCAGCAGCTTGGGATGGGACGCCTACAATGAGCAGTTCTTC
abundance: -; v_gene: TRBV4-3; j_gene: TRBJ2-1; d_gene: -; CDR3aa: CASSQGGQGSYNGQFF; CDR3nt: TGCGCCAGCAGCCAAGGGGGGCAGGGCTCCTACAATGGGCAGTTCTTC
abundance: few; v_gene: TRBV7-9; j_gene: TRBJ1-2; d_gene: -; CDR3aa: CASSRRSYGYTF; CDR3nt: TGTGCCAGCAGCCGTCGATCGTATGGCTACACCTTC
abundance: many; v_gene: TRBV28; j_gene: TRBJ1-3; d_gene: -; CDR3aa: CASSLVQAEASGNTIYF; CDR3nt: TGTGCCAGCAGTTTGGTCCAAGCGGAAGCTTCTGGAAACACCATATATTTT
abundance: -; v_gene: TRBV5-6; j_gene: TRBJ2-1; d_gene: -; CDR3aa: CASSWPMGREQFF; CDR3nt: TGTGCCAGCAGCTGGCCCATGGGGCGGGAGCAGTTCTTC
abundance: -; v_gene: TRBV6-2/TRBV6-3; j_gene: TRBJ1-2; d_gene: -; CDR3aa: CASSSALMGIYGYTF; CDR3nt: TGTGCCAGCAGTTCCGCACTCATGGGGATATATGGCTACACCTTC
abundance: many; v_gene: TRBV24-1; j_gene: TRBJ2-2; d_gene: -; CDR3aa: CATSDLPKGVGDTGELFF; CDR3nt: TGTGCCACCAGTGACCTACCCAAGGGCGTCGGCGACACCGGGGAGCTGTTTTTT
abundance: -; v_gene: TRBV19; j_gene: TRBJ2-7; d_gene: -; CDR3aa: CASSISRERYYEQYF; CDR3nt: TGTGCCAGTAGTATATCCAGGGAGCGTTACTACGAGCAGTACTTC
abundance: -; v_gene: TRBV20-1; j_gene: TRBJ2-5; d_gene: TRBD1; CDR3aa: CSASTPQQGSETQYF; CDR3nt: TGCAGTGCTAGTACTCCCCAACAGGGGTCAGAGACCCAGTACTTC
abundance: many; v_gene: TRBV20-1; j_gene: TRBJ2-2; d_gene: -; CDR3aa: CSALKAGGVAGELFF; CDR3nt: TGCAGTGCTCTAAAAGCGGGCGGGGTGGCCGGGGAGCTGTTTTTT
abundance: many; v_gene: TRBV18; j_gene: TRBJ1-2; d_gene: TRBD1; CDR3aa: CASSPLNSPGQGNYGYTF; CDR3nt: TGTGCCAGCTCACCCCTCAACTCCCCGGGACAGGGGAACTATGGCTACACCTTC
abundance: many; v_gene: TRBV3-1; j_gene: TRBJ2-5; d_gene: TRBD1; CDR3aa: CASSFKGQAQETQYF; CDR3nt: TGTGCCAGCAGCTTCAAGGGACAGGCTCAAGAGACCCAGTACTTC
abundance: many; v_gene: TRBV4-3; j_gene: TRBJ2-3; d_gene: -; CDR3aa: CASSQDGAIQSQYF; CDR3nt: TGCGCCAGCAGCCAAGATGGAGCGATACAGTCGCAGTATTTT
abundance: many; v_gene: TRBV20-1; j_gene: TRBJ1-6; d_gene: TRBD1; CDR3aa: CSASDPLTGFNYNSPLHF; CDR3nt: TGCAGTGCTAGCGACCCCTTGACAGGGTTTAACTATAATTCACCCCTCCACTTT
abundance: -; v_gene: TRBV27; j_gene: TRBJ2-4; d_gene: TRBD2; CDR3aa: CASSSAGTSGIAKNIQYF; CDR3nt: TGTGCCAGCAGTAGCGCCGGGACTAGCGGTATAGCCAAAAACATTCAGTACTTC
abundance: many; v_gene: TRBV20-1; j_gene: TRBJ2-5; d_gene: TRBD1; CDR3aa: CSASRTGTGETQYF; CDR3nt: TGCAGTGCTTCAAGGACAGGGACCGGGGAGACCCAGTACTTC
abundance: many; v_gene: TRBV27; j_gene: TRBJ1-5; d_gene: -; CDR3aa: CASSLGGGGNQPQHF; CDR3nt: TGTGCCAGCAGTTTAGGGGGGGGAGGCAATCAGCCCCAGCATTTT
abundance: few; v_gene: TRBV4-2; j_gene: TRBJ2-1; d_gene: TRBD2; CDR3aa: CASSPGTRIYEQFF; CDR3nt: TGTGCCAGCAGCCCCGGGACTAGAATCTATGAGCAGTTCTTC
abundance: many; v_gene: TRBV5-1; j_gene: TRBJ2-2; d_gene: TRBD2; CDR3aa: CASSGTSGMNTGELFF; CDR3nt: TGCGCCAGCAGCGGGACTAGCGGGATGAACACCGGGGAGCTGTTTTTT
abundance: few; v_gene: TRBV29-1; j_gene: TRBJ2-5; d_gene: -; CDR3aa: CSCVDTADPGGETQYF; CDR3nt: TGCAGCTGCGTAGATACGGCGGATCCTGGGGGAGAGACCCAGTACTTC
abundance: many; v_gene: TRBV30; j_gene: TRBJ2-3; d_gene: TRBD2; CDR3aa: CAWSDLRTSGAEWIDTQYF; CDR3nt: TGTGCCTGGAGTGACCTTCGGACTAGCGGGGCGGAGTGGATAGATACGCAGTATTTT
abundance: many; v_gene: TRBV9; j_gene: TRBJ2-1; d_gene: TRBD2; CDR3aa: CASSASGRGFYNEQFF; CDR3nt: TGTGCCAGCAGCGCTAGCGGGAGAGGGTTCTACAATGAGCAGTTCTTC